The sequence of this T cell receptor (beta chain) was determined in a study of technical replicates of blood from a handful of donors. Clones were read by immunoSEQ multiplex PCR, and TCRdb kept only the in-frame ones, dropping some. The table shows about 80,000 clones, with around 92% occurring only once. The V and J ends lost 1 base and 3 bases respectively, with 9 bases between them. The germline V gene has CDR1 SGHVS and CDR2 FQNEAQ. The CDR3 is 14 amino acids. This sequence originates from a human donor in good health. The rearrangement uses TRBV7-8 and TRBJ1-1, with D possibly being TRBD1 (5 bases). Input material: T cells isolated from PBMCs. CDR3 region: CASSLVGGDTEAFF. The CDR3 nucleotides read TGTGCCAGCAGCTTAGTGGGGGGGGACACTGAAGCTTTCTTT.